This T cell receptor beta chain was captured in a study of identical twins. In its sample, this clonotype was seen once. Unique molecular identifiers were present on cDNA, and template switching added a universal primer site. TCRdb ran MiXCR on the 5' RACE reads and lists one entry per CDR3 protein. Among fewer than 250,000 distinct CDR3 sequences listed, 6% to 9% were seen once. The CDR3 totals 14 residues. Per the germline V gene, CDR1 is SGHVS and CDR2 is FQNEAQ. Between the trimmed V and J ends, which lost 3 bases and 2 bases, there was a span of 11 bases. The sample was also linked to a second study, of yellow fever vaccine responses in identical twins.

This TCR was recovered from a woman under 30 in good health. Sequences were obtained from memory (CD45RO+) T cells sorted from blood. V is TRBV7-8 and J is TRBJ2-7, with no clear D. The CDR3 protein is CASSLGGSTYEQYF. In DNA form, the CDR3 reads TGTGCCAGCAGCTTGGGTGGCAGCACCTACGAGCAGTACTTC.